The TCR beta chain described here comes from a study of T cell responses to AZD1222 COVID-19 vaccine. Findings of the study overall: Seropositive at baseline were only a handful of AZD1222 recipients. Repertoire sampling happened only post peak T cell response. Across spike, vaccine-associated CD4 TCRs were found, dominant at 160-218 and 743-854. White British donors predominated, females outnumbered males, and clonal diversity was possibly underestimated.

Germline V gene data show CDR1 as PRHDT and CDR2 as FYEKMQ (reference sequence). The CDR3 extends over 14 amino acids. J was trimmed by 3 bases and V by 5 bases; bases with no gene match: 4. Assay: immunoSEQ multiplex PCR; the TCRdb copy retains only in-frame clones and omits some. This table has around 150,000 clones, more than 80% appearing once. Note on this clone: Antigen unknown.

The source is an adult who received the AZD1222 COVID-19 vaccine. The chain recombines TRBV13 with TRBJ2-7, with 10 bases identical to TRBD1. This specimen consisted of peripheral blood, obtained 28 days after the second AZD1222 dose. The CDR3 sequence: CASSPGQGIYEQYF. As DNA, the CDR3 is TGTGCCAGCAGCCCGGGACAGGGGATCTACGAGCAGTACTTC.